This TCR beta chain emerged from a study of blood T cell repertoires in COVID-19 (dated by TCRdb to between 2020 and 2021). For the study in its entirety: Samples covering the acute and convalescent phases of COVID-19 were provided by collaborators in the United States, Italy and Spain. Subjects who had been exposed to COVID-19, were actively infected with it, or had recovered from it provided the deeply sampled blood TCRbeta repertoires that made up the dataset. Where available, HLA class I and class II types were obtained from metadata supplied by the sample provider rather than from assay-based typing. A de-identified subject ID, COVID-19 status, age in years and sex were almost always included in the sample metadata. The samples were drawn from two sources: the first 160 participants of the ongoing ImmuneRACE study, and 950 to 1,500 subjects contributed by 6 global collaborators. The prospective study material was composed of cDNA or gDNA derived from T cells, B-cell-depleted T cells, or PBMCs. The repertoires were released in a freely available public database meant as a resource for research on the immune response to SARS-CoV-2. Findings and caveats that apply to the study as a whole: Clinical and demographic metadata were provided uncurated, with the amount varying by source and participant.

As concerns this clone: Its antigen target is currently unknown. No base qualities exist here, and no much larger clone lies one base off it.

TCRbeta CDR3 regions were amplified from genomic DNA by means of the immunoSEQ Assay, a bias-controlled multiplex PCR. Processing in the source paper ran as follows. Within the assay, amplification of reference gene primers was used to estimate how many nucleated cells each sample contained. Sequence reads were collapsed and filtered to measure the absolute abundance of every unique TCRbeta CDR3 rearrangement. For each sample, productive Simpson clonality was calculated as the square root of Simpson's diversity index over productive rearrangements. The source is immuneACCESS, and TCRdb retained only in-frame sequences with V and J called. Part of the clones is not carried over; for the studies checked, unresolved V genes explain less than half of this, and the remainder is unexplained. V and J calls and clone size follow that table, whereas D and trimming were derived from the DNA. The sample table lists under 300,000 clones, around 80% of them with a count of one. The ten largest clones take up over 1.2% of the sample.

Another Seattle source contributed samples from volunteer blood donors who had recovered from COVID-19. Collaborating institutions collected whole blood in K2EDTA tubes following their own protocols. For TCRbeta analysis, collaborators shipped samples as frozen whole blood, isolated PBMCs, or DNA extracted from either of those sample types. Its CDR3 holds 13 amino acids, cysteine through phenylalanine. Only the CDR3 region is kept as DNA, spanning 39 bases read in frame from base 1. V lost 4 bases and J lost 1 base; the stretch between them is 6 bases long. CDR1 and CDR2 (SNHLY, FYNNEI) derive from the germline V gene.

Sequences were obtained from peripheral blood. The V and J genes are TRBV2 and TRBJ2-3; there is no confident call for the D gene. The clonotype originates from a woman aged 35 to 49 who had recovered from COVID-19. The bases are TGTGCCAGCAGTGCCCAGGGCACAGATACGCAGTATTTT. Translated, it gives CASSAQGTDTQYF.